This note documents a single TCR beta chain sequence. The source of the sample is a study of cytomegalovirus exposure and HLA in healthy donors. The ends were cut back, 5 bases at V and 0 bases at J, with 14 bases in the middle. Germline V gives CDR1 SGHTA, CDR2 FQGNSA. The CDR3 contains 16 residues. Amplification used 60 Vbeta primers and 13 Jbeta primers. Some clones are missing from TCRdb's copy, which holds only in-frame ones; the method was immunoSEQ multiplex PCR. Seen here are about 120,000 clones, over 60% observed once, and the top ten hold around 9.9%. This chain connects TRBV7-2 to TRBJ2-4, with D perhaps matching TRBD1 (5 bases). This TCR derives from a man aged 40-49 years in good health and CMV-seropositive. Sequences were obtained from PBMCs. The CDR3 loop is CASSPDSSLAKNIQYF. CDR3 DNA sequence: TGTGCCAGCAGCCCCGACAGCTCTCTAGCCAAAAACATTCAGTACTTC. The whole variable domain, filled in from reference TRBV7-2 and TRBJ2-4, reads GAGVSQSPSNKVTEKGKDVELRCDPISGHTALYWYRQSLGQGLEFLIYFQGNSAPDKSGLPSDRFSAERTGGSVSTLTIQRTQQEDSAVYLCASSPDSSLAKNIQYFGAGTRLSVL.